This entry lists 5 T cell receptor beta chains sequenced from one sample in a study of CD8 T cells in ankylosing spondylitis. Their antigen targets remain unknown. TCRdb re-analysed the 5' RACE reads in MiXCR, keeping a single row per CDR3 protein. Found here are approximately 300,000 distinct CDR3 sequences, 8% of them singletons; the top ten hold just over 14%. Findings and caveats of the study: Characteristic, it appeared, of ankylosing spondylitis blood was a TCR beta motif of fewer than 10 highly homologous variants.

The sequencing input was blood, either unsorted or a sorted T cell fraction (not recorded which). The receptors come from a male donor with ankylosing spondylitis.

This clonotype was seen a few times. Written as DNA, the CDR3 is TGTGCCAGCAGCTCCCAAACAGGGGCCGGGGAGCTGTTTTTT. The encoded protein is CASSSQTGAGELFF. The chain has TRBV11-3 and TRBJ2-2; 7 nucleotides line up with TRBD1. Per the germline V gene, CDR1 is SGHNT and CDR2 is YENEEA. The length of the CDR3 is 14 residues. V was clipped by 4 bases and J by 6 bases; unmatched bases: 5.

This chain connects TRBV27 to TRBJ1-1, with D unclear. Germline V lookup: CDR1 MNHEY, CDR2 SMNVEV (reference sequence). The CDR3 contains 16 residues. The V and J ends lost 4 bases and 0 bases respectively, with 15 bases between them. DNA of the CDR3: TGTGCCAGCAGTTCGACCACCCCAATAATGAACACTGAAGCTTTCTTT. Amino acids: CASSSTTPIMNTEAFF.

A word on this clonotype: This may be a read error: a much more frequent sequence differs by one nucleotide. The chain is built from TRBV11-2 and TRBJ1-1; D remains ambiguous. This CDR3 has 16 residues. The germline CDR1 and CDR2 sequences are SGHAT and FQNNGV. V lost 1 base, J lost 2 bases, and 14 bases lay in between. The CDR3 DNA sequence: TGTGCCAGCAGCTTAGTGCAGGTGGGAATAAACACTGAAGCTTTCTTT. The encoded protein is CASSLVQVGINTEAFF.

The CDR3 DNA reads as TGTGCCAGCAGCCATGGGTACACGGTTTCGGGGACCGGGGAGCTGTTTTTT. This translates into CASSHGYTVSGTGELFF. The V gene is TRBV3-1, the J gene TRBJ2-2, with D possibly TRBD2 on 5 matching bases. V was clipped by 3 bases and J by 5 bases, with 19 bases between them. The CDR3 consists of 17 residues. CDR1 is LGHDT, CDR2 YNNKEL, per germline (reference sequence).

This clonotype has only a few counts. V and J are TRBV29-1 and TRBJ2-7; 10 bases fit TRBD2. The CDR3 spans 15 residues. Looked up from germline, CDR1 is SQVTM and CDR2 is ANQGSEA. With 7 bases clipped from V and 2 bases from J, the junction kept 11 bases outside the gene matches. DNA of the CDR3: TGCAGCGCAGAAATCCCTAGCGGGAGCACCTACGAGCAGTACTTC. Translated, it gives CSAEIPSGSTYEQYF.